The 3 T cell receptor beta chains presented below share a single source sample, sequenced in a study of cytotoxic CD8 clonotypes in ibrutinib-treated CLL. Sequenced by immunoSEQ multiplex PCR; TCRdb stores in-frame clones only, minus some. The sample holds about 200,000 clones, about three quarters seen once. The sequencing used PBMCs, collected after 12 months of ibrutinib treatment. The receptor set was obtained from a human donor with chronic lymphocytic leukemia.

The rearrangement joins TRBV29-1 to TRBJ1-2; 9 bases map to TRBD1. V lost 6 bases and J lost 1; bases outside the gene matches: 6. The CDR3 runs 14 residues. Germline assignment: CDR1 SQVTM and CDR2 ANQGSEA. CDR3 sequence: CSVRQGEGNYGYTF. The CDR3 nucleotides are TGCAGCGTCCGACAGGGGGAGGGTAACTATGGCTACACCTTC.

The chain carries TRBV9 and TRBJ1-1; TRBD1 might be the D (6 bases). Germline V gene lookup returns CDR1 SGDLS and CDR2 YYNGEE. This CDR3 contains 13 residues. The V gene lost 4 bases and the J gene lost 4 bases, with 11 bases spanning the gap. CDR3 region: CASSSWGLTEAFF. CDR3 coding DNA: TGTGCCAGCAGCTCTTGGGGGCTCACTGAAGCTTTCTTT.

This clone has just one count. The chain has TRBV2 and TRBJ2-7; a weak D match, TRBD1 (6 bases). CDR1 is SNHLY and CDR2 is FYNNEI in the germline V gene. The CDR3 contains 13 residues. Trimming took off 7 bases at V and 0 bases at J, with 10 bases between the two ends. CDR3 sequence (DNA): TGTGCCAGCATAGGGGGTAGCTCCTACGAGCAGTACTTC. Translating gives CASIGGSSYEQYF.